Below, 10 T cell receptor beta chains from the same sample are listed, as sequenced in a study of hypomethylating agent response in myelodysplastic syndrome. Some clones are missing from TCRdb's copy, which holds only in-frame ones; the method was immunoSEQ multiplex PCR. The sample yields about 4,000 clones, around 90% seen once. Sequencing used bone marrow, obtained before or after starting hypomethylating agent treatment for myelodysplastic syndrome (not recorded which). These receptors all come from a human donor with myelodysplastic syndrome.

This chain connects TRBV28 to TRBJ2-6; D is uncertain. V lost 3 bases and J 0 bases, leaving 9 bases between the germline ends. This CDR3 has 16 residues. Germline lookup yields CDR1 MDHEN and CDR2 SYDVKM. DNA of the CDR3: TGTGCCAGCAGTTTCGGCGGAAACTCTGGGGCCAACGTCCTGACTTTC. It encodes CASSFGGNSGANVLTF.

This clone showed up just once. The chain uses TRBV6-1 and TRBJ2-1; TRBD2 agrees at 8 bases. Losses at the gene ends were 1 base for V and 7 bases for J; bases not matched to a gene: 9. The CDR3 loop spans 16 amino acids. Per the germline V gene, CDR1 is MNHNS and CDR2 is SASEGT. CDR3 loop: CASSEGVGRARNEQFF. The CDR3 DNA follows: TGTGCCAGCAGTGAAGGTGTCGGGAGGGCCCGAAATGAGCAGTTCTTC.

The chain links TRBV2 to TRBJ1-1; tentatively, D is TRBD1 (6 bases). The CDR3 runs 13 residues. V was trimmed by 6 bases and J by 2 bases, leaving 10 bases between them. Per germline, CDR1 SNHLY and CDR2 FYNNEI. The CDR3 here is CASRVRGNTEAFF. For the CDR3, the DNA is TGTGCCAGCAGAGTCAGGGGTAACACTGAAGCTTTCTTT.

This chain links TRBV27 with TRBJ2-1; D gene unclear. V was clipped by 2 bases and J by 1 base, with 15 bases between them. CDR1 MNHEY and CDR2 SMNVEV come from the germline V gene (reference sequence). The CDR3 contains 17 residues. CDR3 coding DNA: TGTGCCAGCAGTTTAAAGGTTCAGTGGGATTCCTACAATGAGCAGTTCTTC. It is translated as CASSLKVQWDSYNEQFF.

This rearrangement joins TRBV15 to TRBJ2-1, with TRBD2 matching over 9 bases. Germline V CDR1 and CDR2: LNHNV, YYDKDF (reference sequence). Trimming took 1 base from V and 7 from J; bases not matched to a gene: 14. The CDR3 runs 18 residues. Here the CDR3 DNA reads TGTGCCACCAGCAGAGTAGGACATTTAGCGGGAGCGTGGAATGAGCAGTTCTTC. Amino acids: CATSRVGHLAGAWNEQFF.

This chain uses TRBV6-5 with TRBJ1-6; tentative D call: TRBD1 (6 bases). The germline CDR1 and CDR2 sequences are MNHEY and SVGAGI. The CDR3 is made up of 13 amino acids. Trimming took 8 bases from V and 5 from J, leaving 10 bases between them. The CDR3 sequence: CASGQGNNSPLHF. CDR3 bases: TGTGCCAGCGGTCAGGGGAATAATTCACCCCTCCACTTT.

The sample holds one count of this clone. This chain uses TRBV7-2 with TRBJ2-5; 9 nucleotides line up with TRBD2. The CDR3 extends over 16 amino acids. Trimming cost V 1 base and J 5 bases; bases outside gene matches: 8. Germline V gives CDR1 SGHTA, CDR2 FQGNSA. CDR3: CASSLVAAGGGETQYF. The CDR3 nucleotides are TGTGCCAGCAGCTTAGTAGCAGCGGGAGGAGGGGAGACCCAGTACTTC.

The chain uses TRBV30 and TRBJ2-3; D remains ambiguous. In germline, CDR1 is GTSNPN, CDR2 SVGIG (reference sequence). This CDR3 is 10 amino acids long. Trimming removed 5 bases at V and 5 bases at J, with 5 bases between. This CDR3 reads CAWAIDTQYF. The CDR3 coding sequence is TGTGCCTGGGCCATAGATACGCAGTATTTT.

J is TRBJ1-1 and V is TRBV7-2; perhaps TRBD1 as D (5 bases). Germline CDR1 reads SGHTA; CDR2 reads FQGNSA. This CDR3 comprises 13 residues. V was cut by 3 bases and J by 6 bases, with 11 bases left in between. CDR3: CASSFRDGAEAFF. DNA for the CDR3: TGTGCCAGCAGCTTCAGGGATGGCGCTGAAGCTTTCTTT.

The chain uses TRBV7-2 and TRBJ2-1; the match to TRBD2 covers 10 bases. J lost 6 bases, V lost 1 base, and 6 bases had no gene match. Germline-derived CDR1 and CDR2 are SGHTA and FQGNSA. The length of the CDR3 is 16 residues. The DNA for the CDR3 is TGTGCCAGCAGCTTAGAAGCGCTAGCGGGAGCCAATGAGCAGTTCTTC. It is translated as CASSLEALAGANEQFF.